The 14 T cell receptor beta chains presented below share a single source sample, sequenced in a study of beta chain features in type 1 diabetes. Their recognized antigens are unknown. Whole-study results and caveats: TCRB CDR3 length was moderately but significantly reduced in all four CD4+ subsets of Type 1 diabetes patients.

All of the isolated RNA was reverse transcribed, so expressed TCRB transcripts were sequenced. Profiling relied on immunoSEQ multiplex PCR, and the TCRdb table lists in-frame clones only, not all of them. The sample consists of under 350,000 clones, roughly an eighth of them appearing once. Source material: naive CD4+ T cells from blood. The source is a man aged 30-40 years with type 1 diabetes.

The CDR3 DNA is TGTGCCAGCAGCTCCCCAGGGGGCTACGGCACCGGGGAGCTGTTTTTT. This codes for CASSSPGGYGTGELFF. V gene TRBV7-3 combines with J gene TRBJ2-2; TRBD1 matches at 8 bases. This CDR3 spans 16 amino acids. The V gene end was trimmed by 4 bases and the J gene end by 4 bases; junction bases not matched to a gene: 8. CDR1 SGHTA and CDR2 FQGTGA come from the germline V gene.

This clone was seen a handful of times. The chain has TRBV2 and TRBJ2-7; 9 bases are shared with TRBD2. V trimming: 5 bases; J trimming: 0 bases; junction bases outside the gene matches: 5. From germline, CDR1 is SNHLY and CDR2 FYNNEI. CDR3 size: 15 residues. CDR3 protein: CASSPTSGRSYEQYF. CDR3 coding DNA: TGTGCCAGCAGTCCCACTAGCGGGCGCTCCTACGAGCAGTACTTC.

The chain couples TRBV9 to TRBJ2-5, with 11 bases lining up with TRBD1. CDR1 is SGDLS and CDR2 is YYNGEE in the germline V gene. This CDR3 comprises 16 residues. V was clipped by 2 bases and J by 5 bases; unmatched bases: 8. CDR3 bases: TGTGCCAGCAGCGTCTCCGGGACAGGGGGTGGGGAGACCCAGTACTTC. Its translation: CASSVSGTGGGETQYF.

The J gene is TRBJ2-1, the V gene TRBV28, with D unresolved. Per germline, CDR1 MDHEN and CDR2 SYDVKM. With 3 bases removed from V and 0 bases from J, the gap between germline ends came to 12 bases. The length of the CDR3 is 16 residues. CDR3 DNA sequence: TGTGCCAGCAGTTTGGGCACCATATACTCCTACAATGAGCAGTTCTTC. Its translation: CASSLGTIYSYNEQFF.

The gene calls are TRBV30 and TRBJ1-2; tentative D call: TRBD1 (5 bases). V lost 1 base and J lost 5, with 14 bases in between. Germline values: CDR1 GTSNPN, CDR2 SVGIG (reference sequence). The CDR3 spans 14 residues. CDR3 sequence (DNA): TGTGCCTGGAGTGGGGGCCCAGGTTTTTATGGCTACACCTTC. Its translation is CAWSGGPGFYGYTF.

This clone was seen many times. The V gene is TRBV28, the J gene TRBJ2-5; 7 nucleotides line up with TRBD2. Germline assignment: CDR1 MDHEN and CDR2 SYDVKM. V gave up 4 bases and J gave up 5 bases; unmatched junction bases: 10. The CDR3 consists of 15 residues. The CDR3 nucleotides read TGTGCCAGCAGTTCCCCTTCGGGAGGCCGGGAGACCCAGTACTTC. Encoded protein: CASSSPSGGRETQYF.

CDR3 bases: TGTGCCAGCACCGTCGGCAGGGGTACTGAAGCTTTCTTT. It specifies CASTVGRGTEAFF. The rearrangement joins TRBV27 to TRBJ1-1; a possible D gene is TRBD1 (6 bases). Trimming took off 7 bases at V and 5 bases at J, with 14 bases between the two ends. CDR3 length: 13 residues. Germline lookup yields CDR1 MNHEY and CDR2 SMNVEV (reference sequence).

The rearrangement links TRBV10-2 to TRBJ1-4; D gene unclear. Germline CDR1 and CDR2: WSHSY and SAAADI. Trimming stripped 7 bases from V and 6 bases from J, with 12 bases between. The CDR3 runs 13 residues. The CDR3 sequence: CASMREIDEKLFF. The CDR3 bases are TGCGCCAGCATGAGGGAGATAGATGAAAAACTGTTTTTT.

This clone was picked up a small number of times. DNA of the CDR3: TGCAGCGTTGGGTTCGGGGGCGGGAGGGATCAGCCCCAGCATTTT. This codes for CSVGFGGGRDQPQHF. The chain links TRBV29-1 to TRBJ1-5; a possible D gene is TRBD1 (6 bases). CDR3 length equals 15 residues. The germline V and J ends were trimmed by 4 bases and 5 bases, with 18 bases remaining between them. Per germline, CDR1 SQVTM and CDR2 ANQGSEA.

The V call is TRBV7-2, the J call TRBJ2-7; D not resolved. Trimming shortened V by 1 base and J by 3 bases, and 7 bases separated the two germline ends. The CDR3 sequence is 13 residues long. Germline CDR1 SGHTA, CDR2 FQGNSA. The CDR3 DNA reads as TGTGCCAGCAGCTTAGGAGTACGCTACGAGCAGTACTTC. This sequence encodes CASSLGVRYEQYF.

J is TRBJ2-3 and V is TRBV27; 11 bases are a match to TRBD2. Per germline, CDR1 MNHEY and CDR2 SMNVEV (reference sequence). This CDR3 is built from 17 residues. Trimming cost V 6 bases and J 4 bases; bases outside gene matches: 12. The chain's CDR3 is CASSPYLAGGGPDTQYF. CDR3 nucleotide sequence: TGTGCCAGCAGCCCATATCTAGCGGGAGGAGGGCCAGATACGCAGTATTTT.

This clone was counted a few times. The rearrangement joins TRBV7-6 to TRBJ2-2, with TRBD2 matching 8 bases. With 10 bases clipped from V and 6 bases from J, the junction kept 13 bases outside the gene matches. This CDR3 region has 15 residues. Germline V gene data show CDR1 as SGHVS and CDR2 as FNYEAQ. The DNA of the CDR3 is TGTGCCACCTCCTATACCCCGGGACTAGCCGGGGAGCTGTTTTTT. This translates into CATSYTPGLAGELFF. Variable domain in full (rest from reference TRBV7-6 and TRBJ2-2): GAGVSQSPRYKVTKRGQDVALRCDPISGHVSLYWYRQALGQGPEFLTYFNYEAQQDKSGLPNDRFSAERPEGSISTLTIQRTEQRDSAMYRCATSYTPGLAGELFFGEGSRLTVL.

This clone turned up a few times. J is TRBJ2-3 and V is TRBV5-1, with 11 bases matching TRBD2. J was trimmed by 5 bases and V by 5 bases; bases with no gene match: 10. The CDR3 covers 16 residues. Germline CDR1 and CDR2: SGHRS and YFSETQ. CDR3 protein: CASSQLTSGSKDTQYF. DNA for the CDR3: TGCGCCAGCAGTCAGCTAACTAGCGGGAGTAAAGATACGCAGTATTTT.

This clone was seen more than once but under ten times. The chain recombines TRBV5-1 with TRBJ2-7, with TRBD1 identical over 7 bases. The CDR3 totals 14 residues. The germline V gene has CDR1 SGHRS and CDR2 YFSETQ. Trimming removed 4 bases from V and 2 bases from J; junction bases left unmatched: 6. CDR3 bases: TGCGCCAGCAGCCCGGACAGGCCTACCTACGAGCAGTACTTC. Translation gives CASSPDRPTYEQYF.